Shown below are 22 T cell receptor beta chains from a single sample sequenced in a study of T cells in Graves' hyperthyroidism and ophthalmopathy. RNA transcripts provided the source from which TCR beta CDR3 regions were amplified. A set of HTBI primers served as the primers for a first-round RT-PCR of the TCR CDR3. Each CDR3 protein is one row after TCRdb ran MiXCR on the multiplex PCR reads. The data hold about 540,000 distinct CDR3 sequences, with approximately 44% observed a single time. Material for sequencing was peripheral blood or thyroid tissue (not recorded which). These receptor sequences come from a woman aged 18-30 years with Graves' hyperthyroidism.

The chain combines TRBV11-2 with TRBJ1-1; TRBD1 aligns across 8 bases. The CDR3 runs 12 residues. V gave up 6 bases and J gave up 7 bases; unmatched junction bases: 4. Germline V gene data show CDR1 as SGHAT and CDR2 as FQNNGV. The CDR3 DNA is TGTGCCAGCAGACCAGGGGGCGATGAAGCTTTCTTT. Residues: CASRPGGDEAFF.

This clonotype was detected only a few times. The rearrangement links TRBV10-3 to TRBJ1-2, with D possibly matching TRBD1 (5 bases). V shed 10 bases and J shed 4 bases, with 19 bases lying between them. In germline, CDR1 is ENHRY, CDR2 SYGVKD. This CDR3 spans 14 amino acids. The CDR3 region has the DNA TGTGCCAGCAGCGACGGGGACGGACTCTATGGCTACACCTTC. Residues: CASSDGDGLYGYTF.

This clonotype was detected only a few times. The rearrangement uses TRBV24-1 and TRBJ2-1; D not certain. Per germline, CDR1 KGHDR and CDR2 SFDVKD. V dropped 1 base and J dropped 8 bases, with 11 bases sitting between them. This CDR3 comprises 14 residues. The CDR3 spells CATSDFSESHEQFF. The CDR3 coding sequence is TGTGCCACCAGTGATTTTTCGGAGTCGCATGAGCAGTTCTTC.

DNA for the CDR3: TGCGCCAGCAGCTTGAGGACAGGGGACTCACCCCTCCACTTT. Amino acids: CASSLRTGDSPLHF. This sequence joins TRBV5-1 and TRBJ1-6, with 9 bases identical to TRBD1. CDR3 length: 14 amino acids. J was trimmed by 10 bases and V by 1 base; bases with no gene match: 3. From germline, CDR1 is SGHRS and CDR2 YFSETQ.

The chain is built from TRBV7-6 and TRBJ1-2; 7 positions match TRBD1. Germline lookup yields CDR1 SGHVS and CDR2 FNYEAQ. The ends lost 4 bases at V and 4 bases at J; junction bases unmatched: 9. The CDR3 is made up of 15 amino acids. CDR3 loop: CASSSRTGLIYGYTF. In nucleotides, the CDR3 is TGTGCCAGCAGCTCAAGGACAGGACTTATCTATGGCTACACCTTC.

This clonotype occurred a few times. This rearrangement joins TRBV25-1 to TRBJ1-6; 12 bases align to TRBD1. The CDR3 covers 13 residues. Germline loops: CDR1 MGHDK, CDR2 SYGVNS. CDR3 nucleotides: TGTGCTAGTAGGGACAGGGGGCAATCACCCCTCCACTTT. Encoded protein: CASRDRGQSPLHF.

This clonotype was observed a handful of times. The chain couples TRBV19 to TRBJ1-3; weak D call: TRBD1 (6 bases). Trimming cost V 6 bases and J 2 bases, with 17 bases left between them. Germline values: CDR1 LNHDA, CDR2 SQIVND (reference sequence). The CDR3 spans 16 residues. The CDR3: CASSMSPGHTGNTIYF. DNA of the CDR3: TGTGCCAGTAGCATGAGCCCGGGACATACTGGAAACACCATATATTTT.

This clonotype was picked up a small number of times. The chain joins TRBV10-3 to TRBJ2-5, with TRBD1 matching 7 bases. This CDR3 comprises 11 residues. Germline assignment: CDR1 ENHRY and CDR2 SYGVKD. Losses at the gene ends were 11 bases for V and 5 bases for J; bases not matched to a gene: 5. CDR3 DNA: TGTGCCGGGGACAGCCCGGAGACCCAGTACTTC. Translating it yields CAGDSPETQYF.

Only a few counts were recorded for this clonotype. For the CDR3, the DNA is TGTGCCAGCAGCCGGGCCCTACCTTCCTCCGTTGGCTACACCTTC. Residues: CASSRALPSSVGYTF. This chain links TRBV7-9 with TRBJ1-2; no reliable D call. Germline V lookup: CDR1 SEHNR, CDR2 FQNEAQ (reference sequence). With 5 bases removed from V and 7 bases from J, the gap between germline ends came to 20 bases. The CDR3 totals 15 residues.

The chain has TRBV20-1 and TRBJ2-5; 11 bases are shared with TRBD2. V lost 5 bases and J lost 2; bases outside the gene matches: 4. Germline CDR1 is DFQATT and CDR2 is SNEGSKA (reference sequence). CDR3 length: 14 amino acids. CDR3 sequence: CSAPLAGGQETQYF. As DNA, the CDR3 is TGCAGTGCTCCTCTAGCGGGAGGTCAAGAGACCCAGTACTTC.

The V gene is TRBV7-3, the J gene TRBJ2-6; the D gene could be TRBD1 or TRBD2 (5 bases each). V gave up 3 bases and J gave up 0 bases, with 15 bases separating them. Germline lookup yields CDR1 SGHTA and CDR2 FQGTGA. This CDR3 contains 18 residues. CDR3 protein: CASSFETEGISGANVLTF. CDR3 in DNA: TGTGCCAGCAGCTTCGAAACAGAGGGGATCTCTGGGGCCAACGTCCTGACTTTC.

At least ten counts were recorded for this clonotype. The chain employs TRBV15 and TRBJ1-2, with D hard to call. Germline CDR1 LNHNV, CDR2 YYDKDF (reference sequence). V lost 0 bases and J lost 8, with 10 bases in between. There are 13 residues in the CDR3. The CDR3 protein is CATSRERPLGYTF. CDR3 DNA sequence: TGTGCCACCAGCAGAGAGAGACCCCTGGGCTACACCTTC.

This clonotype was counted between two and nine times. The chain uses TRBV5-5 and TRBJ1-5; D is perhaps TRBD1 (6 bases). The CDR3 loop spans 16 amino acids. Germline V lookup: CDR1 SGHKS, CDR2 YYEKEE (reference sequence). V was clipped by 0 bases and J by 2 bases, with 12 bases between them. CDR3 sequence reads: CASSLVGGGGNQPQHF. CDR3 bases: TGTGCCAGCAGCTTGGTAGGAGGGGGAGGCAATCAGCCCCAGCATTTT. Full variable domain (remainder filled in from reference TRBV5-5 and TRBJ1-5): DAGVTQSPTHLIKTRGQQVTLRCSPISGHKSVSWYQQVLGQGPQFIFQYYEKEERGRGNFPDRFSARQFPNYSSELNVNALLLGDSALYLCASSLVGGGGNQPQHFGDGTRLSIL.

This clonotype was seen a handful of times. CDR3 nucleotide sequence: TGTGCCAGCAGAGAGACAGGGACCTCTTGGGAGCAGTACTTC. It encodes CASRETGTSWEQYF. The J gene is TRBJ2-7, the V gene TRBV2, with 7 bases identical to TRBD1. The length of the CDR3 is 14 residues. Germline V gene sequence: CDR1 SNHLY, CDR2 FYNNEI. With 6 bases clipped from V and 7 bases from J, the junction kept 12 bases outside the gene matches.

This clonotype has just one count. The chain uses TRBV15 and TRBJ2-6, with D unresolved. The germline gives CDR1 LNHNV, CDR2 YYDKDF (reference sequence). This CDR3 has 15 residues. The V and J ends lost 5 bases and 0 bases respectively, with 8 bases between them. The CDR3 region is CATSGPSSGANVLTF. The CDR3 region has the DNA TGTGCCACCAGCGGTCCTAGCTCTGGGGCCAACGTCCTGACTTTC.

This chain connects TRBV20-1 to TRBJ2-7; TRBD1 might be the D (6 bases). CDR1 and CDR2 (germline): DFQATT, SNEGSKA (reference sequence). The CDR3 totals 14 residues. The V and J ends lost 5 bases and 0 bases respectively, with 14 bases between them. The CDR3 is CSAENTGNSYEQYF. The CDR3 nucleotides are TGCAGTGCTGAAAATACAGGGAACTCCTACGAGCAGTACTTC.

The genes are TRBV7-9 and TRBJ1-4; 7 positions match TRBD1. CDR1 SEHNR and CDR2 FQNEAQ come from the germline V gene (reference sequence). CDR3 length: 16 residues. V lost 0 bases and J lost 6; bases outside the gene matches: 7. The DNA of the CDR3 is TGTGCCAGCAGCTTAGCCAGCGACAGGGACGATGAAAAACTGTTTTTT. This codes for CASSLASDRDDEKLFF. Full variable domain (rest looked up from reference TRBV7-9 and TRBJ1-4): DTGVSQNPRHKITKRGQNVTFRCDPISEHNRLYWYRQTLGQGPEFLTYFQNEAQLEKSRLLSDRFSAERPKGSFSTLEIQRTEQGDSAMYLCASSLASDRDDEKLFFGSGTQLSVL.

This clonotype was picked up a small number of times. The chain combines TRBV7-2 with TRBJ1-2, with D possibly being TRBD1 (6 bases). This CDR3 is 12 amino acids long. Germline loops: CDR1 SGHTA, CDR2 FQGNSA. V lost 5 bases to trimming and J lost 7 bases, with 11 bases between them. CDR3 sequence (DNA): TGTGCCAGCAGCCAGCAGGGGCTTGGCTACACCTTC. This encodes CASSQQGLGYTF.

This chain links TRBV29-1 with TRBJ2-7; the D is unclear. This CDR3 is 13 amino acids long. Trimming left V 4 bases short and J 3 bases short, with 13 bases between. Germline CDR1 reads SQVTM; CDR2 reads ANQGSEA. The chain's CDR3 is CSVADQLVYEQYF. The CDR3, as DNA: TGCAGCGTTGCAGACCAGCTTGTCTACGAGCAGTACTTC.

The gene calls are TRBV20-1 and TRBJ2-5; TRBD2 matches at 7 bases. Germline lookup yields CDR1 DFQATT and CDR2 SNEGSKA (reference sequence). The CDR3 is 15 residues long. V lost 5 bases to trimming and J lost 5 bases; unmatched junction nucleotides: 14. The CDR3 DNA follows: TGCAGTGCTCGATCTAGCGGAGGGAACTACGAGACCCAGTACTTC. It yields the protein CSARSSGGNYETQYF.

The CDR3 loop reads CARQGSNYGYTF. The CDR3 DNA is TGTGCTCGACAGGGGTCTAACTATGGCTACACCTTC. This chain uses TRBV10-3 with TRBJ1-2; 8 positions agree with TRBD1. CDR1 and CDR2 from the germline V gene are ENHRY and SYGVKD. This CDR3 has 12 amino acids.

V gene TRBV19 combines with J gene TRBJ1-5; 9 nucleotides line up with TRBD1. CDR1 and CDR2 (germline): LNHDA, SQIVND (reference sequence). This CDR3 comprises 16 residues. V gave up 5 bases and J gave up 7 bases; unmatched junction bases: 12. The CDR3 bases are TGTGCCAGTAGTCCTAACGTGGGGACAGGGCACCAGCCCCAGCATTTT. Translating gives CASSPNVGTGHQPQHF.